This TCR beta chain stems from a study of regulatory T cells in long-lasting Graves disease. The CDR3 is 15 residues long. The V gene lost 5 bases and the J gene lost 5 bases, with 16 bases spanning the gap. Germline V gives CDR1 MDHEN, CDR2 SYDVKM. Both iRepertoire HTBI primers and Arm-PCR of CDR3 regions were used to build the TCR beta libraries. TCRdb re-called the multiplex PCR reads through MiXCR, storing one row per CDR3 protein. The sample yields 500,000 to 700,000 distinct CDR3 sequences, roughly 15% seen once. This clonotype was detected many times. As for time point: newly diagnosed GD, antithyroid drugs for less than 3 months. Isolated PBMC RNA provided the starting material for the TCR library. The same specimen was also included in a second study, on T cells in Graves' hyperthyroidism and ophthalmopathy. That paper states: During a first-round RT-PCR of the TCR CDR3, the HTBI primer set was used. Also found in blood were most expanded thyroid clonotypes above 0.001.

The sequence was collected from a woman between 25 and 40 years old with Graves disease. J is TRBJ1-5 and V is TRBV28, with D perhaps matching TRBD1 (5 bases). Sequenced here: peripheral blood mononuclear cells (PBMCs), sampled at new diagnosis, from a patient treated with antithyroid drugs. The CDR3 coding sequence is TGTGCCAGCAGTCGCCTTCTGGGGGGGGATCAGCCCCAGCATTTT. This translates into CASSRLLGGDQPQHF.